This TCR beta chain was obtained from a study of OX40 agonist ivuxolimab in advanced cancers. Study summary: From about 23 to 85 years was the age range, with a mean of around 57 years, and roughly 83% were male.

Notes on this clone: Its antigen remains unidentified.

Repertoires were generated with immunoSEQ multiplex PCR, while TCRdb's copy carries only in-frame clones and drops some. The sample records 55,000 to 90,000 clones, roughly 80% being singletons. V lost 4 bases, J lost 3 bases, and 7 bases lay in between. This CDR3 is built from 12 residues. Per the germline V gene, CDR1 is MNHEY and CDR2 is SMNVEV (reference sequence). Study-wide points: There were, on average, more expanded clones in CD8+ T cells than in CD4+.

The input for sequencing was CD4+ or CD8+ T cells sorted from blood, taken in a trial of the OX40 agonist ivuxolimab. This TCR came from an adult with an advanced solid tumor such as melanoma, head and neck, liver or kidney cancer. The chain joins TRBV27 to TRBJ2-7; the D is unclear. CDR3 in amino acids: CASSSLNYEQYF. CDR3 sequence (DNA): TGTGCCAGCAGTTCCCTAAACTACGAGCAGTACTTC.